This T cell receptor (beta chain) was identified during a study of identical twins (dated by TCRdb to between 2015 and 2016). In terms of the full investigation: To test whether fetal clonotypes persist, the study used deep sequencing on TCR alpha and beta repertoires from monozygotic twins, unrelated adults of various ages, and cord blood. To rule out contamination, replicate twin experiments were performed at different times with different library preparation protocols.

There are 18 amino acids in the CDR3, from cysteine to phenylalanine inclusive. Only the CDR3 part of the read is kept: 54 bases, read in frame from the first base. V is cut back by 0 bases and J by 1 base, with 7 bases in the junction unmatched. The germline V gene specifies SGHRS as CDR1 and YFSETQ as CDR2. About this clonotype: Its antigen is still unknown. No base quality information exists; no much larger clone differs at one position.

On the study overall, not on this receptor specifically: Abundant cord blood beta clonotypes carried fewer insertions; young adult naive repertoires showed a weaker similar trend, while memory repertoires showed none. Compared with coincidental sharing between unrelated individuals, out-of-frame TCR alpha sequences shared between twins showed an excess of sequences with low generation probability. A weaker excess of twin sharing was found in beta out-of-frame sequences because the signal-to-noise ratio was lowered by fewer shared sequences. Out-of-frame TCR alpha sharing in monozygotic twins was systematically underestimated by recombination models, whereas sharing between unrelated individuals was in agreement with the recombination models. Zero-insertion analyses could be partly confounded by invariant T cells such as MAIT and iNKT, although diverse VJ usage argued against such confounding for most clonotypes. Because the same donors could not be followed over many years, the conclusions depended on cross-sectional statistical analysis.

Only healthy Caucasian donors were included. The twin cohort comprised three pairs of female monozygotic twins, all aged roughly 18 to 30 years. RNA for TCR libraries was isolated from peripheral blood mononuclear cells. Library preparation used 5' RACE. Data came from an Illumina HiSeq 2000. A universal primer binding site was added through template switching, and the final cDNA carried a unique molecular identifier so that TCR cDNA molecules could be counted accurately. Specific primers in the conserved constant-segment region were used to synthesize first-strand cDNA for TCR alpha and beta chains. To control for contamination, every cDNA library carried two barcodes: a SMART-Mk sample barcode plus Illumina barcodes. TruSeq adapter sequences, together with Illumina sample barcodes, were added in two successive PCR steps. The TCR alpha and beta cDNA libraries were sequenced on the Illumina HiSeq platform using custom primers. As for how the authors treated the data: MiGEC was used to process raw reads and extract unique molecular identifiers, and MiXCR was used to find CDR3 positions. Recombination models were inferred per individual with the repgenHMM and IGoR tools using an EM algorithm. The analysis of shared clonotypes was done with the tcR package in R, with sharing normalized by the product of cloneset sizes. Out-of-frame nonproductive sequences were analyzed to study raw recombination free of thymic and clonal selection effects. TCRdb cleaned the public reads at Q25 with fastp, built clones with MiXCR and kept in-frame beta chains. CDR3 protein duplicates are merged, each entry listing the most common genes and DNA. TCRdb, not the authors, supplied the V and J calls. This sample holds approximately 620,000 distinct CDR3 sequences; approximately 9% were observed only once. The top ten hold 0.98% of the sample.

The same specimen was also included in a second study, on yellow fever vaccine responses in identical twins. The second study reports: The T cell response to vaccination in identical twins was reported by the authors to appear partly convergent and partly personalized. In identical twins, the study followed T cell clones that responded to the vaccine with precision.

The sequence is built from TRBV5-1 and TRBJ2-5; 12 junctional bases match TRBD2. The receptor was isolated from a woman between 18 and 29 years old in good health. The specimen sequenced was PBMCs. In nucleotides, the sequence is TGCGCCAGCAGCTTGGTAGACCTAGCGGGGGGGCGCCAAGAGACCCAGTACTTC. The encoded protein is CASSLVDLAGGRQETQYF.